This TCR beta chain was captured in a study of T cells after yellow fever vaccination. TCRdb re-analysed the 5' RACE reads in MiXCR, keeping a single row per CDR3 protein. The sample includes more than 35,000 distinct CDR3 sequences, almost 7% seen only once; the top ten take roughly 15%. This clonotype was counted many times. Germline V gives CDR1 SEHNR, CDR2 FQNEAQ (reference sequence). Trimming shortened V by 5 bases and J by 14 bases, and 19 bases separated the two germline ends. The CDR3 is 13 residues long. The clonotype comes from a man aged 25-45 years who received the YFV17D yellow fever vaccine. This rearrangement joins TRBV7-9 to TRBJ2-1; tentative D call: TRBD2 (5 bases). The sample consisted of CD8+ T cells not binding an NS4B(214-222) dextramer, sorted from PBMCs, taken 45 days after the yellow fever booster vaccination. The CDR3 DNA follows: TGTGCCAGCAGCATGACTTCGGGGATTGATGAGTTCTTC. Translated, it gives CASSMTSGIDEFF. The full variable domain, with the rest looked up from reference TRBV7-9 and TRBJ2-1, is DTGVSQNPRHKITKRGQNVTFRCDPISEHNRLYWYRQTLGQGPEFLTYFQNEAQLEKSRLLSDRFSAERPKGSFSTLEIQRTEQGDSAMYLCASSMTSGIDEFFGPGTRLTVL.